Below are 26 T cell receptor beta chains sequenced from a single sample in a study of T-cell memory formation after mild COVID-19. TCRdb recomputed calls from the 5' RACE reads with MiXCR, one row per CDR3 protein. The sample has 450,000 or so distinct CDR3 sequences; 15% to 25% are singletons. The specimen sequenced was PBMCs or a T cell subset sorted from them (not recorded which). All receptors derive from an adult woman who had mild COVID-19 (a few samples of this study predate the infection). Cell type and time point are not known.

V usage is TRBV7-8 and J usage is TRBJ2-3; TRBD2 might be the D (6 bases). CDR3 length equals 16 residues. Germline CDR1 and CDR2: SGHVS and FQNEAQ. V lost 1 base to trimming and J lost 2 bases, with 13 bases between them. CDR3 sequence (DNA): TGTGCCAGCAGCTTAGAGGAGGGGCCCTACACAGATACGCAGTATTTT. Translation gives CASSLEEGPYTDTQYF.

This clonotype was observed a few times. The V and J genes are TRBV20-1 and TRBJ2-5; 11 bases match TRBD1. Germline CDR1 and CDR2: DFQATT and SNEGSKA (reference sequence). The CDR3 has 12 residues. J was trimmed by 5 bases and V by 5 bases; bases with no gene match: 1. The CDR3 DNA reads as TGCAGTGCTGGGACAGGGGGGGAGACCCAGTACTTC. It encodes CSAGTGGETQYF.

The rearrangement uses TRBV7-9 and TRBJ2-2, with TRBD1 identical over 7 bases. This CDR3 is 18 amino acids long. CDR1 and CDR2 (germline): SEHNR, FQNEAQ (reference sequence). V lost 5 bases and J lost 5; bases outside the gene matches: 17. Here the CDR3 DNA reads TGTGCCAGCAGCGGGAAATCGAACCGGGACAGTAAGACCGGGGAGCTGTTTTTT. It encodes CASSGKSNRDSKTGELFF.

This clonotype has only a few counts. The V gene is TRBV29-1, the J gene TRBJ2-1, with D hard to call. Germline lookup yields CDR1 SQVTM and CDR2 ANQGSEA. The V end was cut by 6 bases, the J end by 5 bases, with 11 bases between. This CDR3 contains 12 residues. CDR3 DNA: TGCAGCGTAGCCCGGTGGGACAATGAGCAGTTCTTC. Encoded protein: CSVARWDNEQFF.

This clonotype was counted between two and nine times. The V and J genes are TRBV20-1 and TRBJ2-5; 12 bases align to TRBD1. The CDR3 runs to 13 residues. Germline trimming cut 7 bases from V and 4 bases from J; bases unmatched to any gene: 4. Germline assignment: CDR1 DFQATT and CDR2 SNEGSKA (reference sequence). The CDR3 region is CSVGQGAPETQYF. Written as DNA, the CDR3 is TGCAGTGTGGGACAGGGGGCTCCAGAGACCCAGTACTTC.

The genes are TRBV5-1 and TRBJ2-1; 9 bases agree with TRBD1. Germline V CDR1 and CDR2: SGHRS, YFSETQ. The CDR3 loop spans 16 amino acids. With 4 bases clipped from V and 9 bases from J, the junction kept 14 bases outside the gene matches. CDR3 coding DNA: TGCGCCAGCAGCCTTACCGGGACAGGGTTGCTCGGTGAGCAGTTCTTC. As protein: CASSLTGTGLLGEQFF.

The gene calls are TRBV6-2 or TRBV6-3 and TRBJ2-3; TRBD2 aligns across 10 bases. Germline V gene data show CDR1 as MNHEY and CDR2 as SVGEGT. The CDR3 runs to 17 residues. After removal of 5 bases from V and 1 base from J, the junction contained 9 bases not matched to a gene. The CDR3 DNA follows: TGTGCCAGCAGTCCCCACCAAGGACTAGCGGGCACAGATACGCAGTATTTT. It encodes CASSPHQGLAGTDTQYF.

Ten or more counts support this clonotype. This chain links TRBV3-1 with TRBJ2-1, with 12 bases that match TRBD2. Trimming took 6 bases from V and 2 from J; bases not matched to a gene: 2. The CDR3 covers 15 residues. Germline lookup yields CDR1 LGHDT and CDR2 YNNKEL (reference sequence). Here the CDR3 DNA reads TGTGCCAGCAGTCCTAGCGGGGGGGCCTACAATGAGCAGTTCTTC. Its translation is CASSPSGGAYNEQFF.

This clonotype was seen a handful of times. The chain couples TRBV23-1 to TRBJ1-4; unclear D gene. TRBV23-1 is reported as an ORF; its role is uncertain. The V and J ends lost 0 bases and 0 bases respectively, with 20 bases between them. CDR3 length: 20 amino acids. CDR3 in amino acids: CASSQSLGTALGATNEKLFF. Here the CDR3 DNA reads TGCGCCAGCAGTCAATCCCTCGGCACAGCCCTAGGAGCAACTAATGAAAAACTGTTTTTT.

This clonotype was detected only a few times. This chain connects TRBV4-1 to TRBJ1-2; possibly TRBD1 for D (6 bases). Trimming took 0 bases from V and 8 from J, leaving 10 bases between them. In germline, CDR1 is MGHRA, CDR2 YSYEKL. This CDR3 is 13 amino acids long. CDR3 amino acids: CASSQDTGKGYTF. For the CDR3, the DNA is TGCGCCAGCAGCCAAGACACAGGGAAGGGCTACACCTTC.

At least ten counts were recorded for this clonotype. The gene calls are TRBV5-1 and TRBJ2-3; D is ambiguous. The CDR3 has 15 residues. Germline-derived CDR1 and CDR2 are SGHRS and YFSETQ. V was trimmed by 7 bases and J by 2 bases, leaving 17 bases between them. CDR3 region: CASRATTIATDTQYF. CDR3 DNA: TGCGCCAGCCGGGCGACCACAATCGCCACAGATACGCAGTATTTT. Together with reference TRBV5-1 and TRBJ2-3, the CDR3 gives the full variable domain: KAGVTQTPRYLIKTRGQQVTLSCSPISGHRSVSWYQQTPGQGLQFLFEYFSETQRNKGNFPGRFSGRQFSNSRSEMNVSTLELGDSALYLCASRATTIATDTQYFGPGTRLTVL.

The chain uses TRBV6-6 and TRBJ2-5; D gene unclear. CDR3 length equals 15 residues. The ends were cut back, 4 bases at V and 4 bases at J, with 16 bases in the middle. CDR1 is MNHNY, CDR2 SVGAGI, per germline (reference sequence). CDR3 residues: CASSFALSPRETQYF. CDR3 nucleotide sequence: TGTGCCAGCAGTTTCGCCCTCTCTCCCCGAGAGACCCAGTACTTC.

V gene TRBV24-1 combines with J gene TRBJ2-5; TRBD1 matches 9 bases. The CDR3 sequence is 15 residues long. The germline gives CDR1 KGHDR, CDR2 SFDVKD. After removal of 3 bases from V and 4 bases from J, the junction contained 5 bases not matched to a gene. The CDR3 DNA reads as TGTGCCACCAGTGATCCTGGACAGGGGCGAGAGACCCAGTACTTC. It is translated as CATSDPGQGRETQYF.

This clonotype was seen only once. V gene TRBV12-3 or TRBV12-4 combines with J gene TRBJ2-7; no clear D gene. The CDR3 length is 13 residues. Trimming took off 7 bases at V and 10 bases at J, with 20 bases between the two ends. CDR3 coding DNA: TGTGCCAGCACCTCGGGTTTACCCCAACTTCAGTACTTC. Translated, it gives CASTSGLPQLQYF.

The rearrangement uses TRBV18 and TRBJ1-1; D gene unclear. CDR3 length equals 14 residues. V lost 3 bases to trimming and J lost 1 base, with 9 bases between them. The V gene's germline CDR1 is KGHSH and CDR2 LQKENI. The CDR3 DNA is TGTGCCAGCTCACCGTCGACGGGGAACACTGAAGCTTTCTTT. It yields the protein CASSPSTGNTEAFF.

This clonotype has only a few counts. The chain joins TRBV28 to TRBJ1-2; D is possibly TRBD1 (5 bases). The germline gives CDR1 MDHEN, CDR2 SYDVKM. The germline V and J ends were trimmed by 2 bases and 8 bases, with 27 bases remaining between them. The CDR3 is 18 residues long. The CDR3 DNA is TGTGCCAGCAGTTTAATCCCCCTCGGCGGCGAGGGACCCTACGGCTACACCTTC. As protein: CASSLIPLGGEGPYGYTF.

The chain links TRBV6-2 or TRBV6-3 to TRBJ2-1; D perhaps matches TRBD1 (6 bases). Trimming stripped 6 bases from V and 1 base from J, with 13 bases between. The CDR3 spans 15 residues. Germline V gene lookup returns CDR1 MNHEY and CDR2 SVGEGT. CDR3 amino acids: CASSRTVLSYNEQFF. The CDR3 DNA reads TGTGCCAGCAGCAGGACAGTCCTGTCCTACAATGAGCAGTTCTTC.

J is TRBJ1-1 and V is TRBV5-8; no reliable D call. The V end was cut by 1 base, the J end by 14 bases, with 12 bases between. The CDR3 is 11 residues long. Germline V gene data show CDR1 as SGHTS and CDR2 as YDEGEE. The CDR3 region is CASSLTPGAFF. The CDR3, as DNA: TGTGCCAGCAGCTTGACTCCCGGAGCCTTCTTT.

This clonotype was observed at least ten times. This chain joins TRBV2 and TRBJ2-7, with D unclear. Trimming left V 7 bases short and J 5 bases short, with 12 bases between. The CDR3 extends over 12 amino acids. Germline V gene data show CDR1 as SNHLY and CDR2 as FYNNEI. The CDR3 nucleotides read TGTGCCAGCATGGTCGCCCAGGACGAGCAGTACTTC. This sequence encodes CASMVAQDEQYF.

This clonotype was seen a handful of times. The chain uses TRBV7-9 and TRBJ2-2; 7 bases are a match to TRBD2. The germline CDR1 and CDR2 sequences are SEHNR and FQNEAQ (reference sequence). V gave up 2 bases and J gave up 4 bases; unmatched junction bases: 7. The CDR3 runs 16 residues. The CDR3 loop is CASSLPSGVLTGELFF. CDR3 in DNA: TGTGCCAGCAGCTTACCCAGCGGGGTCCTCACCGGGGAGCTGTTTTTT.

This clonotype has at least ten counts. The J gene is TRBJ2-3, the V gene TRBV5-1, with D uncertain. This CDR3 spans 13 amino acids. Germline V gene lookup returns CDR1 SGHRS and CDR2 YFSETQ. With 8 bases removed from V and 6 bases from J, the gap between germline ends came to 16 bases. CDR3 in DNA: TGCGCCAGTACAGACGGTATGCGGGATACGCAGTATTTT. Protein: CASTDGMRDTQYF.

The chain recombines TRBV5-6 with TRBJ1-2; TRBD1 matches 9 bases. Germline assignment: CDR1 SGHDT and CDR2 YYEEEE. The CDR3 is 16 amino acids. The trim removed 4 bases at V and 0 bases at J, leaving 7 bases unmatched. CDR3 in DNA: TGTGCCAGCAGCCGTCCGGGACAGGGCTCTAACTATGGCTACACCTTC. As protein: CASSRPGQGSNYGYTF.

There are a few counts of this clonotype. The V call is TRBV5-1, the J call TRBJ2-1; 10 nucleotides line up with TRBD2. CDR3 size: 17 residues. Germline-derived CDR1 and CDR2 are SGHRS and YFSETQ. V was clipped by 4 bases and J by 4 bases; unmatched bases: 11. CDR3 coding DNA: TGCGCCAGCAGCAACCTAGCGGGAGTCCTTGATTACAATGAGCAGTTCTTC. Translation gives CASSNLAGVLDYNEQFF.

V is TRBV29-1 and J is TRBJ2-5; D not certain. Deletions cut 7 bases from V and 4 bases from J, with 7 bases between. CDR1 is SQVTM, CDR2 ANQGSEA, per germline. The CDR3 is 10 residues long. In nucleotides, the CDR3 is TGCAGCGCCAACGGAGAGACCCAGTACTTC. Protein product: CSANGETQYF. Filled out from reference TRBV29-1 and TRBJ2-5, the complete variable domain reads SAVISQKPSRDICQRGTSLTIQCQVDSQVTMMFWYRQQPGQSLTLIATANQGSEATYESGFVIDKFPISRPNLTFSTLTVSNMSPEDSSIYLCSANGETQYFGPGTRLLVL.

The rearrangement links TRBV27 to TRBJ2-7, with D possibly TRBD1 on 6 matching bases. CDR3 length: 15 residues. Trimming removed 6 bases at V and 8 bases at J, with 23 bases between. Germline V CDR1 and CDR2: MNHEY, SMNVEV (reference sequence). The CDR3 loop reads CASSPDSSFPSKQYF. The DNA of the CDR3 is TGTGCCAGCAGCCCGGACAGCTCTTTCCCTTCGAAGCAGTACTTC.

A few counts support this clonotype. The J gene is TRBJ2-7, the V gene TRBV10-3; 9 nucleotides line up with TRBD1. From germline, CDR1 is ENHRY and CDR2 SYGVKD. The CDR3 contains 15 residues. The J segment lost 7 bases and the V segment lost 8 bases, leaving 15 bases of the junction unmatched. CDR3 nucleotides: TGTGCCATCCGGGGGGACAGGGCGGGAGCTTATGAGCAGTACTTC. This gives the protein CAIRGDRAGAYEQYF.